This T cell receptor beta chain emerged from a study of blood T cell repertoires in COVID-19 (dated by TCRdb to the early 2020s). Describing the broader study: Samples from collaborators originated in the United States, Italy and Spain and spanned both the acute and convalescent phases of COVID-19. Deeply sampled blood TCRbeta repertoires from subjects exposed to, actively infected with, or recovered from COVID-19 were included in the dataset. Nearly every sample came with metadata listing a de-identified subject ID, COVID-19 status, age in years and sex. The samples were drawn from two sources: the first 160 participants of the ongoing ImmuneRACE study, and 1,000 to 1,500 subjects contributed by 6 global collaborators. The repertoires were made available in a free public database intended to serve as a resource for research on the immune response to SARS-CoV-2. The material from the prospective study consisted of cDNA or gDNA derived from T cells, B-cell-depleted T cells, or PBMCs. Where available, HLA class I and class II types were taken from metadata supplied by the sample provider and were not determined by assay-based typing. Study-wide conclusions, independent of this receptor: The quantity of clinical and demographic metadata differed by source and by participant and was supplied without curation.

At one collaborating source in Seattle, patients were enrolled during active infection and were followed longitudinally through the course of disease. Whole blood was collected in K2EDTA tubes by collaborating institutions according to the institutions' own protocols. Collaborator samples were shipped for TCRbeta analysis as frozen whole blood, isolated PBMCs, or DNA extracted from either sample type. Counted from cysteine to phenylalanine, this CDR3 has 15 amino acids. Just CDR3 DNA is preserved here, 45 bases in frame from base 1. CDR1 and CDR2 were assigned from the germline V gene as SNHLY and FYNNEI. For this chain, trimming is 6 bases at the V end and 7 bases at the J end, and the number of junction bases without a gene match is 8. TCRbeta CDR3 regions were amplified from genomic DNA by means of the immunoSEQ Assay, a bias-controlled multiplex PCR. The published analysis was carried out like this. The number of nucleated cells in each sample was estimated from the amplification of reference gene primers within the assay. To quantify the absolute abundance of each unique TCRbeta CDR3 rearrangement, sequence reads were collapsed and filtered. Productive Simpson clonality was computed per sample as the square root of Simpson's diversity index over productive rearrangements. TCRdb mirrors the immuneACCESS table, restricted to in-frame sequences. Some clones are absent from its copies; in checked studies, under half trace to an unresolved V gene, and the reason for the others is unknown. That table gives V, J and clone size, and the DNA gave D and trimming. This sample comprises about 290,000 clones, roughly 91% of them detected only once. In total, the top ten clones hold around 10% of the sample.

As to this clone: Its antigen is still unknown. Per-base quality was not reported, and no clone a single base away is much larger than it.

The clonotype originates from a woman between 25 and 40 years old with COVID-19, enrolled during active disease. Recombination joined TRBV2 with TRBJ1-4; 10 central nucleotides agree with TRBD1. The sequenced sample consisted of peripheral blood. The nucleotides are TGTGCCAGCAGAATAGACAGGGGGCGTAGTGAAAAACTGTTTTTT. The translation is CASRIDRGRSEKLFF.